These 3 T cell receptor beta chains were sequenced from one sample in a study of blood T cell repertoires in COVID-19 (dated by TCRdb to about 2020). Library prep was done by the immunoSEQ multiplex PCR assay. In its TCRdb copy, this immuneACCESS table keeps in-frame sequences only and misses some clones. Where compared with another copy, unresolved V genes explain less than half of these, and the others have no known cause. The sample data list 13,000 or so clones, and about 88% of these were observed just once. The top ten constitute just over 50% of the sample. The sample was peripheral blood. The receptors were sampled from an elderly man with acute or convalescent COVID-19.

The chain has TRBV14 and TRBJ2-7, with a possible D match to TRBD1 (5 bases). The V gene lost 4 bases and the J gene lost 1 base, with 11 bases spanning the gap. In germline, CDR1 is SGHDN, CDR2 FVKESK. The CDR3 extends over 14 amino acids. The CDR3 DNA sequence: TGTGCCAGCAGCCCCCGACAGCCTTCCTACGAGCAGTACTTC. Translated: CASSPRQPSYEQYF.

J is TRBJ1-1 and V is TRBV19; D is uncertain. Germline V gene lookup returns CDR1 LNHDA and CDR2 SQIVND (reference sequence). V lost 5 bases to trimming and J lost 1 base, with 8 bases between them. This CDR3 contains 13 residues. CDR3 loop: CASSLTGNTEAFF. The CDR3 region has the DNA TGTGCCAGTAGTCTGACGGGGAACACTGAAGCTTTCTTT.

The chain combines TRBV11-3 with TRBJ2-1; 9 bases align to TRBD2. The V gene end was trimmed by 1 base and the J gene end by 1 base; junction bases not matched to a gene: 8. Germline CDR1 SGHNT, CDR2 YENEEA. The CDR3 consists of 18 residues. The CDR3 DNA reads TGTGCCAGCAGCTTAGGCGGGGGGGTAGCGGGTTCCTACAATGAGCAGTTCTTC. Amino acids: CASSLGGGVAGSYNEQFF.